The next 17 T cell receptor beta chains were all read from a single sample in a study of control samples from healthy donors and cancer patients. Data came from immunoSEQ multiplex PCR; TCRdb stores just in-frame clones and leaves some out. The sample contains 150,000 or so clones, about 94% of which appear only once. Source material: blood. The source is a man aged 40-49 years in good health.

This chain uses TRBV30 with TRBJ1-1; D might be TRBD1 (6 bases). The CDR3 is 16 residues long. Trimming shortened V by 0 bases and J by 3 bases, and 17 bases separated the two germline ends. CDR1 and CDR2 from the germline V gene are GTSNPN and SVGIG (reference sequence). CDR3 DNA sequence: TGTGCCTGGAGTGTACAGAACAGGGTATGGGACACTGAAGCTTTCTTT. As protein: CAWSVQNRVWDTEAFF.

The rearrangement joins TRBV30 to TRBJ2-1, with D uncertain. Germline V gives CDR1 GTSNPN, CDR2 SVGIG (reference sequence). CDR3 length equals 14 residues. Trimming left V 1 base short and J 0 bases short, with 7 bases between. CDR3: CAWSGDGSYNEQFF. In nucleotides, the CDR3 is TGTGCCTGGAGTGGTGACGGCTCCTACAATGAGCAGTTCTTC.

The chain is built from TRBV3-1 (or the pseudogene TRBV3-2) and TRBJ1-1; D is undetermined. The CDR3 contains 17 residues. V was clipped by 0 bases and J by 1 base, with 15 bases between them. In germline, CDR1 is LGHDT, CDR2 YNNKEL (reference sequence). DNA of the CDR3: TGTGCCAGCAGCCAAGATCCCCCATGGGGAAAGAACACTGAAGCTTTCTTT. The encoded protein is CASSQDPPWGKNTEAFF.

V usage is TRBV5-1 and J usage is TRBJ1-3, with 8 bases lining up with TRBD1. Germline V gives CDR1 SGHRS, CDR2 YFSETQ. V was clipped by 4 bases and J by 0 bases; unmatched bases: 3. This CDR3 comprises 15 residues. CDR3 nucleotide sequence: TGCGCCAGCAGCAGGACAGGGAACTCTGGAAACACCATATATTTT. The encoded protein is CASSRTGNSGNTIYF.

The J gene is TRBJ1-2, the V gene TRBV27; 10 bases fit TRBD1. J was trimmed by 7 bases and V by 5 bases; bases with no gene match: 7. CDR3 length equals 14 residues. Germline CDR1 MNHEY, CDR2 SMNVEV (reference sequence). CDR3 loop: CASSRRQGAFGYTF. CDR3 bases: TGTGCCAGCAGTCGTCGACAGGGGGCGTTTGGCTACACCTTC.

The chain links TRBV7-2 to TRBJ1-2, with a tentative D call TRBD1 (5 bases). This CDR3 spans 13 amino acids. Trimming cost V 5 bases and J 3 bases, with 10 bases left between them. Germline CDR1 SGHTA, CDR2 FQGNSA. The CDR3 DNA follows: TGTGCCAGCAGCCCCGGGGGATACTATGGCTACACCTTC. Translated, it gives CASSPGGYYGYTF.

The chain uses TRBV6-1 and TRBJ1-2; D remains unclear. Germline CDR1 and CDR2: MNHNS and SASEGT. The CDR3 spans 15 residues. The V gene lost 1 base and the J gene lost 4 bases, with 13 bases spanning the gap. Here the CDR3 reads CASSEGSGAFYGYTF. CDR3 sequence (DNA): TGTGCCAGCAGTGAAGGGTCAGGCGCCTTCTATGGCTACACCTTC.

The gene calls are TRBV7-2 and TRBJ1-1; 7 bases fit TRBD1. Germline V gene sequence: CDR1 SGHTA, CDR2 FQGNSA. The CDR3 sequence is 15 residues long. V lost 5 bases to trimming and J lost 0 bases; unmatched junction nucleotides: 6. CDR3 sequence reads: CASSTPTGLNTEAFF. CDR3 nucleotide sequence: TGTGCCAGCAGCACCCCGACAGGGCTGAACACTGAAGCTTTCTTT.

The CDR3 is CASKGDFSTYSTDTQYF. As DNA, the CDR3 is TGTGCCAGCAAAGGGGACTTCTCGACGTATAGCACAGATACGCAGTATTTT. The chain employs TRBV28 and TRBJ2-3, with a tentative D call TRBD2 (6 bases). Germline V gene lookup returns CDR1 MDHEN and CDR2 SYDVKM. The CDR3 contains 17 residues. Trimming pared 7 bases from V and 0 bases from J, leaving 20 bases between.

Worth noting for this clone: A read error may produce the germline difference seen at one junction end. This sequence joins TRBV2 and TRBJ1-1; D call uncertain. In germline, CDR1 is SNHLY, CDR2 FYNNEI. There are 11 residues in the CDR3. DNA of the CDR3: TGTGCCTGCAGGTTTACCACTGAAGCTTTCTTT. Its protein product is CACRFTTEAFF.

The V gene is TRBV5-6, the J gene TRBJ2-1; 10 bases match TRBD2. The CDR3 runs 18 residues. V dropped 1 base and J dropped 0; count of bases not matched to a gene: 7. Germline CDR1 and CDR2: SGHDT and YYEEEE. DNA of the CDR3: TGTGCCAGCAGCTTGCCTAGCGGGGGACCGAGCTCCTACAATGAGCAGTTCTTC. Its protein product is CASSLPSGGPSSYNEQFF. Variable domain in full (rest from reference TRBV5-6 and TRBJ2-1): DAGVTQSPTHLIKTRGQQVTLRCSPKSGHDTVSWYQQALGQGPQFIFQYYEEEERQRGNFPDRFSGHQFPNYSSELNVNALLLGDSALYLCASSLPSGGPSSYNEQFFGPGTRLTVL.

The J gene is TRBJ1-1, the V gene TRBV30; a weak D match, TRBD1 (5 bases). V was cut by 3 bases and J by 4 bases, with 9 bases left in between. The CDR3 runs 12 residues. Germline values: CDR1 GTSNPN, CDR2 SVGIG (reference sequence). The CDR3 coding sequence is TGTGCCTGGAGCACAGGAGTCACTGAAGCTTTCTTT. It specifies CAWSTGVTEAFF.

The gene calls are TRBV29-1 and TRBJ2-6; D not resolved. Trimming removed 1 base from V and 4 bases from J, with 8 bases in between. This CDR3 comprises 14 residues. Germline V lookup: CDR1 SQVTM, CDR2 ANQGSEA. The CDR3 nucleotides read TGCAGCGTTGAAGTGGAACCCGGGGCCAACGTCCTGACTTTC. Translated, it gives CSVEVEPGANVLTF.

The chain is built from TRBV18 and TRBJ1-3; TRBD1 agrees at 9 bases. V lost 4 bases and J lost 6; bases outside the gene matches: 4. Germline V gene data show CDR1 as KGHSH and CDR2 as LQKENI. The CDR3 has 14 amino acids. This CDR3 is CASSRRDRENTIYF. CDR3 sequence (DNA): TGTGCCAGCTCACGCCGGGACAGGGAAAACACCATATATTTT.

The chain joins TRBV7-9 to TRBJ2-2, with D perhaps TRBD1 (5 bases). Trimming shortened V by 7 bases and J by 1 base, and 13 bases separated the two germline ends. This CDR3 is 15 amino acids long. From germline, CDR1 is SEHNR and CDR2 FQNEAQ (reference sequence). DNA of the CDR3: TGTGCCAGCACCTCCCTAAGGGGGAACACCGGGGAGCTGTTTTTT. Amino acid sequence: CASTSLRGNTGELFF.

The rearrangement links TRBV19 to TRBJ1-4; 10 bases agree with TRBD1. J gave up 8 bases and V 6 bases, and 6 bases lay outside the gene matches. The CDR3 sequence is 14 residues long. Germline loops: CDR1 LNHDA, CDR2 SQIVND (reference sequence). The CDR3 coding sequence is TGTGCCAGTAGCCAGACAGGGGGCTACGAAAAACTGTTTTTT. Amino acids: CASSQTGGYEKLFF.

The chain combines TRBV7-2 with TRBJ2-7; 11 positions match TRBD1. Germline-derived CDR1 and CDR2 are SGHTA and FQGNSA. The CDR3 runs 13 residues. With 7 bases clipped from V and 10 bases from J, the junction kept 9 bases outside the gene matches. CDR3 DNA: TGTGCCAGCAACCGGGACAGGGGGGATTATCAGTACTTC. Its translation: CASNRDRGDYQYF.